The present entry profiles one TCR beta chain with its context. Looked up from germline, CDR1 is MDHEN and CDR2 is SYDVKM. The CDR3 is 16 amino acids. The V and J ends lost 5 bases and 3 bases, in that order; junction bases with no gene match: 10. This sample was included in a study of blood T cell repertoires in COVID-19. In the source study's methods: Scientists estimated how many nucleated cells there were by amplifying reference gene primers. Produced via immunoSEQ multiplex PCR; TCRdb's table is partial and in-frame only. The DNA gave D and trimming, while V, J and clone size come from that table. The sample has approximately 190,000 clones, approximately 84% seen once; the top ten hold 6% to 8%.

The TCR comes from a human donor with acute or convalescent COVID-19. The donor label of this sample is uncertain. The V call is TRBV28, the J call TRBJ2-7, with 10 nucleotides matching TRBD1. Sequenced material: peripheral blood. The CDR3 is CASSPAPGDRGYEQYF. CDR3 DNA: TGTGCCAGCAGTCCCGCTCCGGGGGACAGGGGCTACGAGCAGTACTTC.